This entry lists 12 T cell receptor beta chains sequenced from one sample in a study of molecular identifiers for immune sequencing clone quantification. TCRdb called the PCR reads again in MiXCR, with one record for every CDR3 protein. The data show 65,000 or so distinct CDR3 sequences, around 20% seen once. What was sequenced was naive CD8+ T cells from blood, with Jurkat cell RNA spiked in. The subset denotes: FACS-sorted CD8+CD4-CCR7+CD45RA+ naive T cells. Receptors originate from a human donor in good health. Some libraries in this study had Jurkat cell RNA spiked in.

The rearrangement links TRBV19 to TRBJ1-5; D is perhaps TRBD1 (5 bases). Germline V gives CDR1 LNHDA, CDR2 SQIVND (reference sequence). The length of the CDR3 is 12 residues. V was trimmed by 5 bases and J by 6 bases, leaving 8 bases between them. The CDR3 coding sequence is TGTGCCAGTAGTCCAGGGAGTCAGCCCCAGCATTTT. Translating gives CASSPGSQPQHF.

The genes are TRBV15 and TRBJ2-3, with 11 bases matching TRBD2. This CDR3 comprises 15 residues. CDR1 LNHNV and CDR2 YYDKDF come from the germline V gene (reference sequence). V lost 4 bases to trimming and J lost 3 bases; unmatched junction nucleotides: 3. As DNA, the CDR3 is TGTGCCACCAGCACGACTAGCGGGGTAACAGATACGCAGTATTTT. This encodes CATSTTSGVTDTQYF.

This clonotype was found many times. V usage is TRBV5-1 and J usage is TRBJ2-3, with 9 positions matching TRBD1. In germline, CDR1 is SGHRS, CDR2 YFSETQ. This CDR3 is built from 15 residues. Trimming cost V 0 bases and J 6 bases; bases outside gene matches: 5. CDR3 nucleotide sequence: TGCGCCAGCAGCTTGGACAGGGGGCTCACCGATACGCAGTATTTT. Translation gives CASSLDRGLTDTQYF.

This clonotype showed up many times. In DNA, the CDR3 is TGTGCCAGCAGGGGGGAGAACACTGAAGCTTTCTTT. This translates into CASRGENTEAFF. J is TRBJ1-1 and V is TRBV7-9, with D perhaps matching TRBD1 (5 bases). The V end lost 6 bases, the J end lost 1 base, and 6 bases lay between the germline ends. Germline V CDR1 and CDR2: SEHNR, FQNEAQ (reference sequence). This CDR3 spans 12 amino acids.

This clonotype was seen repeatedly, ten times or more. V usage is TRBV29-1 and J usage is TRBJ2-1, with 16 bases fitting TRBD2. V lost 3 bases, J lost 0 bases, and 2 bases stayed unmatched. This CDR3 comprises 17 residues. Germline assignment: CDR1 SQVTM and CDR2 ANQGSEA. This CDR3 reads CSVEGLAGGSSYNEQFF. The CDR3 region has the DNA TGCAGCGTTGAGGGACTAGCGGGAGGGAGCTCCTACAATGAGCAGTTCTTC.

This clonotype has just a few counts. The chain combines TRBV6-5 with TRBJ2-7, with D unclear. V was cut by 5 bases and J by 1 base, with 3 bases left in between. Germline values: CDR1 MNHEY, CDR2 SVGAGI. This CDR3 comprises 11 residues. CDR3: CASSGSYEQYF. CDR3 coding DNA: TGTGCCAGCAGTGGGTCCTACGAGCAGTACTTC.

About this clonotype itself: Given a much more abundant clone one base away, this may be a read error. The chain links TRBV6-6 to TRBJ2-3; tentative D call: TRBD1 (5 bases). Gene TRBJ1-5 matches the end of the DNA better, so the J call may be wrong. The CDR3 runs 15 residues. Germline values: CDR1 MNHNY, CDR2 SVGAGI (reference sequence). CDR3 nucleotide sequence: TGTGCCAGCAGTTGGGTAGCGGGGGTAGGAGATACGCAGCATTTT. Amino acid sequence: CASSWVAGVGDTQHF.

This clonotype was seen many times. The chain employs TRBV27 and TRBJ2-3; 7 positions match TRBD2. CDR1 MNHEY and CDR2 SMNVEV come from the germline V gene (reference sequence). The ends lost 5 bases at V and 1 base at J; junction bases unmatched: 15. CDR3 size: 18 residues. The CDR3 protein is CASSPPRLALMGTDTQYF. CDR3 DNA sequence: TGTGCCAGCAGTCCCCCCCGACTAGCTCTAATGGGCACAGATACGCAGTATTTT.

This clonotype appeared many times. The J gene is TRBJ2-7, the V gene TRBV7-9, with 11 bases lining up with TRBD2. Germline CDR1 is SEHNR and CDR2 is FQNEAQ (reference sequence). J was trimmed by 0 bases and V by 6 bases; bases with no gene match: 10. The CDR3 runs to 17 residues. In DNA form, the CDR3 reads TGTGCCAGCAGAAGTCTAGCGGGAGGTCTCAGCTCCTACGAGCAGTACTTC. Its translation is CASRSLAGGLSSYEQYF. Full variable domain (rest looked up from reference TRBV7-9 and TRBJ2-7): DTGVSQNPRHKITKRGQNVTFRCDPISEHNRLYWYRQTLGQGPEFLTYFQNEAQLEKSRLLSDRFSAERPKGSFSTLEIQRTEQGDSAMYLCASRSLAGGLSSYEQYFGPGTRLTVT.

This clonotype was recorded many times. The chain has TRBV27 and TRBJ1-5; a weak D match, TRBD1 (6 bases). Looked up from germline, CDR1 is MNHEY and CDR2 is SMNVEV (reference sequence). The CDR3 is 14 residues long. V was shortened by 5 bases and J by 5 bases, with 13 bases between the two germline ends. CDR3 bases: TGTGCCAGCAGTCTACAGGGAGGGCATCAGCCCCAGCATTTT. This codes for CASSLQGGHQPQHF.

This clonotype was detected ten times or more. This chain joins TRBV27 and TRBJ2-7; no reliable D call. With 6 bases removed from V and 2 bases from J, the gap between germline ends came to 23 bases. CDR3 length equals 17 residues. Germline V gene data show CDR1 as MNHEY and CDR2 as SMNVEV (reference sequence). Here the CDR3 reads CASSLVVGPGPTYEQYF. The DNA of the CDR3 is TGTGCCAGCAGCTTAGTCGTAGGCCCGGGTCCCACCTACGAGCAGTACTTC.

This clonotype has just a few counts. V usage is TRBV12-3 or TRBV12-4 and J usage is TRBJ2-3; D gene unclear. CDR3 length: 13 amino acids. Between the trimmed V and J ends, which lost 3 bases and 5 bases, there was a span of 9 bases. Written as DNA, the CDR3 is TGTGCCAGCAGTTTGGGCGTAATAGATACGCAGTATTTT. It is translated as CASSLGVIDTQYF.